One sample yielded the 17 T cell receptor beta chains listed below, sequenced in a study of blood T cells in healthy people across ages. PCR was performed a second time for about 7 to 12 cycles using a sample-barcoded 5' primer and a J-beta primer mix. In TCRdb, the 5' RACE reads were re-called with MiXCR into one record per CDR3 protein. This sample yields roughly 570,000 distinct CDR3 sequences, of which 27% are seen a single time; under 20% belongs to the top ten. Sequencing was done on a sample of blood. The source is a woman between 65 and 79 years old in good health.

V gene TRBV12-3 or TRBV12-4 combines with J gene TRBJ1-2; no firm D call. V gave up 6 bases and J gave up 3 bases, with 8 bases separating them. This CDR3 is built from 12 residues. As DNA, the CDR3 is TGTGCCAGCAGGCGTCAGTACTATGGCTACACCTTC. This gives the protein CASRRQYYGYTF.

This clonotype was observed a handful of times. CDR3 protein: CASSLDRETRNEQYF. In DNA, the CDR3 is TGTGCCAGCAGCTTAGACAGGGAAACACGAAACGAGCAGTACTTC. The gene calls are TRBV7-3 and TRBJ2-1, with 7 bases fitting TRBD1. The end of the DNA fits TRBJ2-7 better, so the J call may be wrong. This CDR3 has 15 residues. In germline, CDR1 is SGHTA, CDR2 FQGTGA.

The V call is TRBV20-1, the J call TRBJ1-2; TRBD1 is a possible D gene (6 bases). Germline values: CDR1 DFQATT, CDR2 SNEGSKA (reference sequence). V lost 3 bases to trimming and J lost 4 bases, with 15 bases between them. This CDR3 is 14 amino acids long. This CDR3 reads CSASGPGEVYGYTF. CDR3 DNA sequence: TGCAGTGCTAGTGGGCCAGGGGAGGTCTATGGCTACACCTTC.

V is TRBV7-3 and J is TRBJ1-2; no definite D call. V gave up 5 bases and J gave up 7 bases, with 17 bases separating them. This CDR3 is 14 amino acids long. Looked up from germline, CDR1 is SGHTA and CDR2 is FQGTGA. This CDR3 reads CASSLDRRSGGYTF. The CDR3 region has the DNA TGTGCCAGCAGCCTGGACCGACGGTCGGGTGGCTACACCTTC.

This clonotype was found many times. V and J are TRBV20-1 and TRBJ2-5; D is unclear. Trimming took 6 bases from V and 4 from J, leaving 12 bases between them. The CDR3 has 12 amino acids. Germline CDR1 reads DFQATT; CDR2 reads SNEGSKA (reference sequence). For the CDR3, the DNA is TGCAGTGCAACCGGGCCCGGAGAGACCCAGTACTTC. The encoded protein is CSATGPGETQYF.

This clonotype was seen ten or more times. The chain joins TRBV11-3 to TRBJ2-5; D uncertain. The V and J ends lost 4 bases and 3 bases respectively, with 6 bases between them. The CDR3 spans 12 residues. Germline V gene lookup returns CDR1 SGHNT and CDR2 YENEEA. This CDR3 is CASSWAKETQYF. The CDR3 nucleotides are TGTGCCAGCAGCTGGGCGAAAGAGACCCAGTACTTC.

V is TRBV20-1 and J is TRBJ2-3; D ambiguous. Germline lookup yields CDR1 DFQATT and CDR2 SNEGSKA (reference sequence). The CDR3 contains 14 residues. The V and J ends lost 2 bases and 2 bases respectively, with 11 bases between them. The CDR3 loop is CSARSHGITDTQYF. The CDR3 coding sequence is TGCAGTGCTAGATCCCACGGAATCACAGATACGCAGTATTTT.

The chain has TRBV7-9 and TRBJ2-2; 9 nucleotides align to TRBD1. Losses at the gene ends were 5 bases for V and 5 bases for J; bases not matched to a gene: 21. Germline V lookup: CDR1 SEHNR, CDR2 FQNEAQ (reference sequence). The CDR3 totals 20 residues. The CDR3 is CASSQSLGSRRQGGTGELFF. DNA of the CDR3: TGTGCCAGCAGCCAAAGCTTAGGGAGCCGCAGACAGGGGGGAACCGGGGAGCTGTTTTTT.

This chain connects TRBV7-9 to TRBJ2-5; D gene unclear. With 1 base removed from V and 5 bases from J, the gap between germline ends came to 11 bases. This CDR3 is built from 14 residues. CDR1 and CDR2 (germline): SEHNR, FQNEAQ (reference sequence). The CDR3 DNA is TGTGCCAGCAGCTTAGAATTTACCTTGGAGACCCAGTACTTC. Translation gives CASSLEFTLETQYF.

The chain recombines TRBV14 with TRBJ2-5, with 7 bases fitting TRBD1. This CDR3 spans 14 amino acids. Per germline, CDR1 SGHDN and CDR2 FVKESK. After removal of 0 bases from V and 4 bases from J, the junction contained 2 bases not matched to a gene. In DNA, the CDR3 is TGTGCCAGCAGCCAAGAATGGACAGGAGAGACCCAGTACTTC. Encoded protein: CASSQEWTGETQYF.

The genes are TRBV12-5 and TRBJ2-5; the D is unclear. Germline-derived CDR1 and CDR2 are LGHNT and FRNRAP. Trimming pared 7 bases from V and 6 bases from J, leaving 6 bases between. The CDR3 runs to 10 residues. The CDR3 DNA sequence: TGTGCTAGTGAGGTAAAGACCCAGTACTTC. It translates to CASEVKTQYF.

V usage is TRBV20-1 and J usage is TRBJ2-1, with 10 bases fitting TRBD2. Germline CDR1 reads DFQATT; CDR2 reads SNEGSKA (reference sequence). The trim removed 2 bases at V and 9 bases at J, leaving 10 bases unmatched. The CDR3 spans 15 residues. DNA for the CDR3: TGCAGTGCTAGACGACTAGCGGGCTCCGGCAGTGAGCAGTTCTTC. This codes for CSARRLAGSGSEQFF.

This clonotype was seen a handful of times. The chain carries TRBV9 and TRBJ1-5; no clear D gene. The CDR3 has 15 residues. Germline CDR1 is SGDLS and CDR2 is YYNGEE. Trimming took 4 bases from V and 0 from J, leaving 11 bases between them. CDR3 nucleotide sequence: TGTGCCAGCAGCTCCCACGGAGCTAGCAATCAGCCCCAGCATTTT. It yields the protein CASSSHGASNQPQHF.

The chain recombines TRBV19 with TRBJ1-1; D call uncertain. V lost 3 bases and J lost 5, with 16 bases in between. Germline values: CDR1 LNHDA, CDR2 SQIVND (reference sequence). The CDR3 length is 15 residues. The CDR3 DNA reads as TGTGCCAGTAGTATCTCGGCCCTTTCGGGAACTGAAGCTTTCTTT. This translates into CASSISALSGTEAFF.

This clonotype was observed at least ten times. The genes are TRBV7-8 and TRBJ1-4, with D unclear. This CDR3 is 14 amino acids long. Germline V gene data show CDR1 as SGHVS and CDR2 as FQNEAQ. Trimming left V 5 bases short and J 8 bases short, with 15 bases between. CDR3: CASSLSFTREKLFF. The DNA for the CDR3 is TGTGCCAGCAGCCTAAGCTTCACCAGGGAAAAACTGTTTTTT.

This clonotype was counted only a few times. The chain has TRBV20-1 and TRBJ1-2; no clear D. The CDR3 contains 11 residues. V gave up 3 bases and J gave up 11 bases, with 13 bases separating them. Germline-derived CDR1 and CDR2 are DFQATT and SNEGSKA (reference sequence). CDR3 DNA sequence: TGCAGTGCTAGGCCGGACCTAGGGTACACCTTC. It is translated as CSARPDLGYTF.

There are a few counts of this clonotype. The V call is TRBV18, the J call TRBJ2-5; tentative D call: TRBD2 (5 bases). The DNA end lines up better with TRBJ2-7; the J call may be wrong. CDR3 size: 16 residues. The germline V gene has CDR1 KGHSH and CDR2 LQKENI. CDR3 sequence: CASSPTFGKNTYEQYF. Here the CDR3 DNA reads TGTGCCAGCTCACCAACCTTCGGGAAGAATACCTACGAGCAGTACTTC.